This passage covers 21 T cell receptor beta chains from one sample sequenced in a study of blood T cell repertoires in COVID-19 (dated by TCRdb to between 2020 and 2021). The library came from the immunoSEQ multiplex PCR assay. The immuneACCESS repertoire file appears here via TCRdb, limited to in-frame rearrangements. These files lack a portion of the clones; in checked studies, under half of the deficit traces to unresolved V genes, and the cause of the others is not known. Here the sample has approximately 90,000 clones; around 80% occur a single time. Jointly, the top ten make up about 25% of the sample. Sequenced material: peripheral blood. The receptors shown here come from a man in his sixties with acute or convalescent COVID-19.

This chain uses TRBV11-2 with TRBJ2-6; D perhaps matches TRBD1 (5 bases). Germline V gives CDR1 SGHAT, CDR2 FQNNGV. V shed 4 bases and J shed 0 bases, with 7 bases lying between them. The CDR3 runs 15 residues. The CDR3 DNA follows: TGTGCCAGCAGCTCGACAGACTCTGGGGCCAACGTCCTGACTTTC. Its protein is CASSSTDSGANVLTF.

The CDR3 reads CASGESGTYEQYF. Here the CDR3 DNA reads TGTGCCAGCGGGGAATCGGGAACCTACGAGCAGTACTTC. The chain carries TRBV6-5 and TRBJ2-7; TRBD2 is a possible D gene (5 bases). This CDR3 has 13 residues. Germline V gives CDR1 MNHEY, CDR2 SVGAGI. V lost 8 bases, J lost 2 bases, and 13 bases lay in between.

The chain joins TRBV28 to TRBJ1-2; the D gene is possibly TRBD1 (6 bases). CDR1 MDHEN and CDR2 SYDVKM come from the germline V gene. This CDR3 spans 15 amino acids. Trimming cost V 1 base and J 0 bases, with 9 bases left between them. CDR3 coding DNA: TGTGCCAGCAGTTTATCACAGGGAGCTAACTATGGCTACACCTTC. Translating gives CASSLSQGANYGYTF.

This clone was observed a single time. The chain links TRBV5-5 to TRBJ2-6, with D hard to call. Germline assignment: CDR1 SGHKS and CDR2 YYEKEE (reference sequence). CDR3 length: 17 residues. V was shortened by 0 bases and J by 0 bases, with 10 bases between the two germline ends. In DNA form, the CDR3 reads TGTGCCAGCAGCTTGGTAGATATTAGCTCTGGGGCCAACGTCCTGACTTTC. The encoded protein is CASSLVDISSGANVLTF.

The chain couples TRBV10-1 to TRBJ2-3; perhaps TRBD1 as D (6 bases). CDR1 and CDR2 from the germline V gene are WNHNN and SYGVQD (reference sequence). The CDR3 sequence is 12 residues long. Trimming cost V 11 bases and J 8 bases, with 17 bases left between them. This CDR3 reads CAYLTGTTTQYF. The CDR3 DNA is TGCGCCTACCTCACCGGGACAACTACGCAGTATTTT.

This clone was detected a few times. The rearrangement links TRBV28 to TRBJ2-7, with 10 bases aligning to TRBD1. Per germline, CDR1 MDHEN and CDR2 SYDVKM. Trimming at V came to 5 bases and at J to 4 bases, leaving 8 bases not matched to a gene. The CDR3 runs to 15 residues. The CDR3 here is CASSPGTGVLYEQYF. In DNA, the CDR3 is TGTGCCAGCAGTCCAGGGACAGGGGTGTTGTACGAGCAGTACTTC. Combining the CDR3 with reference TRBV28 and TRBJ2-7 gives the whole variable domain DVKVTQSSRYLVKRTGEKVFLECVQDMDHENMFWYRQDPGLGLRLIYFSYDVKMKEKGDIPEGYSVSREKKERFSLILESASTNQTSMYLCASSPGTGVLYEQYFGPGTRLTVT.

This rearrangement joins TRBV20-1 to TRBJ1-1, with D perhaps matching TRBD1 (6 bases). In germline, CDR1 is DFQATT, CDR2 SNEGSKA (reference sequence). Trimming shortened V by 3 bases and J by 5 bases, and 13 bases separated the two germline ends. The CDR3 extends over 13 amino acids. The CDR3 sequence: CSASSGGGTEAFF. The CDR3 DNA reads as TGCAGTGCTAGTTCGGGAGGGGGGACTGAAGCTTTCTTT.

CDR3 protein: CASRSTGIDQPQHF. CDR3 sequence (DNA): TGTGCCAGCAGGTCGACAGGGATCGATCAGCCCCAGCATTTT. The chain uses TRBV6-5 and TRBJ1-5; 7 nucleotides line up with TRBD1. The germline gives CDR1 MNHEY, CDR2 SVGAGI. The length of the CDR3 is 14 residues. J was trimmed by 5 bases and V by 6 bases; bases with no gene match: 7.

The chain couples TRBV6-5 to TRBJ2-5; TRBD1 aligns across 8 bases. This CDR3 contains 14 residues. Trimming at V came to 2 bases and at J to 3 bases, leaving 2 bases not matched to a gene. CDR1 and CDR2 (germline): MNHEY, SVGAGI. In DNA form, the CDR3 reads TGTGCCAGCAGTTACGAGACAGGGGAAGAGACCCAGTACTTC. Translated: CASSYETGEETQYF.

The rearrangement links TRBV18 to TRBJ2-7; D ambiguous. This CDR3 contains 13 residues. Germline CDR1 KGHSH, CDR2 LQKENI. Between the trimmed V and J ends, which lost 2 bases and 3 bases, there was a span of 8 bases. The CDR3 coding sequence is TGTGCCAGCTCACCAGAGGTTTACTACGAGCAGTACGTC. Protein: CASSPEVYYEQYV.

This clone was seen just once. The V gene is TRBV3-1 (or the pseudogene TRBV3-2), the J gene TRBJ2-5; D is unclear. The CDR3 contains 13 residues. V shed 5 bases and J shed 6 bases, with 13 bases lying between them. Germline loops: CDR1 LGHDT, CDR2 YNNKEL (reference sequence). The CDR3 sequence: CASSSSALQTQYF. In DNA form, the CDR3 reads TGTGCCAGCAGCTCATCTGCGTTGCAGACCCAGTACTTC.

This CDR3 reads CASSVGTGRQPQHF. In DNA form, the CDR3 reads TGTGCCAGCAGTGTAGGGACAGGGAGACAGCCCCAGCATTTT. The chain has TRBV28 and TRBJ1-5; 9 bases fit TRBD1. This CDR3 has 14 residues. CDR1 is MDHEN, CDR2 SYDVKM, per germline. The ends lost 5 bases at V and 7 bases at J; junction bases unmatched: 6.

The V and J genes are TRBV18 and TRBJ1-6, with 9 bases fitting TRBD1. Germline V gene data show CDR1 as KGHSH and CDR2 as LQKENI. The V gene end was trimmed by 1 base and the J gene end by 5 bases; junction bases not matched to a gene: 3. CDR3 length equals 16 residues. CDR3 protein: CASSPRGQGNNSPLHF. CDR3 nucleotides: TGTGCCAGCTCACCACGGGGACAGGGAAATAATTCACCCCTCCACTTT.

This clone has just a few counts. The V and J genes are TRBV6-5 and TRBJ1-3; 9 nucleotides match TRBD1. Germline V lookup: CDR1 MNHEY, CDR2 SVGAGI. CDR3 length equals 15 residues. V was clipped by 6 bases and J by 4 bases; unmatched bases: 7. CDR3 nucleotide sequence: TGTGCCAGCAGACACCGACAGGGGGTCGGAAACACCATATATTTT. It codes for CASRHRQGVGNTIYF.

The genes are TRBV9 and TRBJ2-2; TRBD2 aligns across 14 bases. The germline gives CDR1 SGDLS, CDR2 YYNGEE. The length of the CDR3 is 17 residues. V gave up 4 bases and J gave up 4 bases; unmatched junction bases: 6. CDR3 amino acids: CASSPRTSGGITGELFF. CDR3 nucleotides: TGTGCCAGCAGCCCTAGGACTAGCGGGGGGATCACCGGGGAGCTGTTTTTT.

A few counts support this clone. Germline is not matched at one junction end, which may reflect a read error. The chain recombines TRBV7-7 with TRBJ1-5; possible D gene TRBD1, 6 bases. The CDR3 consists of 13 residues. Germline V gene data show CDR1 as SSHAT and CDR2 as FNYEAQ (reference sequence). CDR3 protein: CASSLARGQPQHF. Here the CDR3 DNA reads TGTGCTAGCAGCTTAGCGAGGGGGCAGCCCCAGCATTTT.

CDR3 in amino acids: CAIRIDVYRGAFF. As DNA, the CDR3 is TGTGCCATCAGAATTGATGTTTACCGCGGGGCTTTCTTT. The chain has TRBV10-3 and TRBJ1-1; D is uncertain. Germline V CDR1 and CDR2: ENHRY, SYGVKD. Trimming took off 6 bases at V and 11 bases at J, with 19 bases between the two ends. CDR3 length equals 13 residues.

The rearrangement links TRBV6-5 to TRBJ2-1; 8 bases are shared with TRBD2. Germline loops: CDR1 MNHEY, CDR2 SVGAGI. The J segment lost 10 bases and the V segment lost 3 bases, leaving 2 bases of the junction unmatched. This CDR3 spans 12 amino acids. CDR3 nucleotide sequence: TGTGCCAGCAGTTATAGCGGGGCAGAGCAGTTCTTC. It codes for CASSYSGAEQFF.

V and J are TRBV18 and TRBJ2-7; 9 bases line up with TRBD1. Germline CDR1 is KGHSH and CDR2 is LQKENI. Trimming removed 5 bases from V and 7 bases from J; junction bases left unmatched: 9. The CDR3 loop spans 14 amino acids. The CDR3 DNA follows: TGTGCCAGCTCATCAGGACAGGGGCCACGGGAGCAGTACTTC. Residues: CASSSGQGPREQYF.

CDR3 sequence: CASNLRQGQSPLHF. The CDR3 nucleotides read TGTGCCAGCAACCTCCGACAGGGGCAATCACCCCTCCACTTT. This chain connects TRBV19 to TRBJ1-6; 8 bases agree with TRBD1. The CDR3 loop spans 14 amino acids. Germline CDR1 LNHDA, CDR2 SQIVND (reference sequence). Trimming took 9 bases from V and 10 from J; bases not matched to a gene: 11.

CDR3 DNA: TGCGCCAGCAGCTTGGCCACATCGGGGGTAACTCAGTTCTTC. Translating gives CASSLATSGVTQFF. The chain uses TRBV5-1 and TRBJ2-1; D possibly corresponds to TRBD2 (6 bases). The CDR3 contains 14 residues. Germline loops: CDR1 SGHRS, CDR2 YFSETQ. Trimming took 0 bases from V and 13 from J, leaving 17 bases between them.